Below, 27 T cell receptor beta chains from the same sample are listed, as sequenced in a study of blood T cell repertoires in COVID-19. Data came from immunoSEQ multiplex PCR; TCRdb stores just in-frame clones and leaves some out. This table has about 200,000 clones, roughly 80% appearing once. The sequencing input was peripheral blood. Receptors originate from a woman aged 80 or older with acute or convalescent COVID-19.

V gene TRBV11-2 combines with J gene TRBJ2-7; D is unresolved. V gave up 1 base and J gave up 7 bases, with 11 bases separating them. The germline V gene has CDR1 SGHAT and CDR2 FQNNGV. The CDR3 is made up of 13 amino acids. The CDR3 protein is CASSLGLSGEQYF. CDR3 nucleotides: TGTGCCAGCAGCTTAGGACTCTCCGGGGAGCAGTACTTC.

The J gene is TRBJ1-6, the V gene TRBV28; the D gene is possibly TRBD1 (5 bases). Trimming pared 8 bases from V and 8 bases from J, leaving 13 bases between. CDR3 length: 13 residues. Germline V gene lookup returns CDR1 MDHEN and CDR2 SYDVKM. Here the CDR3 reads CASSPQGYSPLHF. CDR3 DNA sequence: TGTGCCAGCTCCCCCCAGGGCTATTCACCCCTCCACTTT.

The V gene is TRBV27, the J gene TRBJ2-2, with TRBD1 matching over 9 bases. The CDR3 has 14 residues. V gave up 10 bases and J gave up 4 bases; unmatched junction bases: 7. Germline assignment: CDR1 MNHEY and CDR2 SMNVEV (reference sequence). In nucleotides, the CDR3 is TGTGCCACCAGGACAGGGGAACGCACCGGGGAGCTGTTTTTT. Protein: CATRTGERTGELFF.

The chain is built from TRBV10-3 and TRBJ2-2, with 7 bases identical to TRBD2. With V trimmed by 6 bases and J by 4 bases, 5 bases remained unmatched. CDR3 length: 14 amino acids. Germline V gene sequence: CDR1 ENHRY, CDR2 SYGVKD. The CDR3 reads CAISGGRRTGELFF. CDR3 in DNA: TGTGCCATCAGCGGGGGGAGGCGCACCGGGGAGCTGTTTTTT.

The chain has TRBV5-1 and TRBJ2-4; 8 nucleotides line up with TRBD1. Trimming took 0 bases from V and 8 from J; bases not matched to a gene: 10. Germline-derived CDR1 and CDR2 are SGHRS and YFSETQ. The CDR3 spans 16 residues. The CDR3 reads CASSLVLGTGGDIQYF. The CDR3 DNA sequence: TGCGCCAGCAGCTTGGTTCTCGGGACAGGAGGGGACATTCAGTACTTC.

Concerning this clone: The same CDR3 arises from other DNA sequences in this sample as well. The chain couples TRBV3-1 (or the pseudogene TRBV3-2) to TRBJ1-3; no clear D gene. Trimming shortened V by 1 base and J by 4 bases, and 5 bases separated the two germline ends. This CDR3 is built from 13 residues. CDR1 is LGHDT and CDR2 is YNNKEL in the germline V gene (reference sequence). The CDR3: CASSQVRGNTIYF. In DNA form, the CDR3 reads TGTGCCAGCAGCCAAGTGCGGGGAAACACCATATATTTT.

V gene TRBV6-1 combines with J gene TRBJ2-1; TRBD1 might be the D (5 bases). Germline-derived CDR1 and CDR2 are MNHNS and SASEGT. The V end lost 6 bases, the J end lost 4 bases, and 7 bases lay between the germline ends. There are 12 residues in the CDR3. Written as DNA, the CDR3 is TGTGCCAGCAGCCGGACATACAATGAGCAGTTCTTC. It is translated as CASSRTYNEQFF.

To note about this clone: Its ends do not fully match the called genes, so a read error is possible. This specimen includes other DNA sequences encoding the same CDR3. This rearrangement joins TRBV5-8 to TRBJ2-5; 10 nucleotides align to TRBD1. Germline V gene sequence: CDR1 SGHTS, CDR2 YDEGEE. The CDR3 has 14 amino acids. This CDR3 reads CASSLDRGQETQYF. For the CDR3, the DNA is TGTGCCAGCAGTTTGGACAGGGGGCAAGAGACCCAGTACTTC.

This clone was observed a handful of times. The rearrangement joins TRBV6-5 to TRBJ1-1, with unresolved D. The length of the CDR3 is 15 residues. The germline V gene encodes CDR1 MNHEY and CDR2 SVGAGI. The V end lost 5 bases, the J end lost 4 bases, and 17 bases lay between the germline ends. Written as DNA, the CDR3 is TGTGCCAGCAGTCCCCTTCAAGCGGGGTCCACTGAAGCTTTCTTT. This sequence encodes CASSPLQAGSTEAFF.

The chain carries TRBV5-6 and TRBJ2-1; 9 bases line up with TRBD1. V lost 1 base to trimming and J lost 6 bases; unmatched junction nucleotides: 17. In germline, CDR1 is SGHDT, CDR2 YYEEEE. There are 19 residues in the CDR3. The CDR3 spells CASSLRVWTGAAGANEQFF. CDR3 coding DNA: TGTGCCAGCAGCTTGAGGGTCTGGACAGGGGCCGCTGGGGCCAATGAGCAGTTCTTC.

The chain links TRBV5-1 to TRBJ1-2, with 9 bases that match TRBD1. This CDR3 is built from 15 residues. The trim removed 2 bases at V and 7 bases at J, leaving 9 bases unmatched. CDR1 is SGHRS, CDR2 YFSETQ, per germline. This CDR3 reads CASSFARDRASGYTF. The CDR3, as DNA: TGCGCCAGCAGCTTTGCCCGGGACAGGGCATCTGGCTACACCTTC.

The table lists this clone with a few counts. V usage is TRBV18 and J usage is TRBJ2-7, with 8 nucleotides matching TRBD1. This CDR3 region has 14 residues. Germline V gives CDR1 KGHSH, CDR2 LQKENI. Losses at the gene ends were 3 bases for V and 2 bases for J; bases not matched to a gene: 3. The CDR3 region is CASSPGQVPYEQYF. The CDR3 coding sequence is TGTGCCAGCTCACCGGGACAGGTCCCCTACGAGCAGTACTTC.

This chain joins TRBV7-9 and TRBJ1-2; TRBD1 matches at 10 bases. CDR3 length: 13 amino acids. The germline CDR1 and CDR2 sequences are SEHNR and FQNEAQ (reference sequence). V dropped 1 base and J dropped 7; count of bases not matched to a gene: 0. The CDR3 region is CASSLGQGAGYTF. CDR3 in DNA: TGTGCCAGCAGCTTAGGACAGGGGGCTGGCTACACCTTC.

V usage is TRBV9 and J usage is TRBJ2-5; 10 nucleotides agree with TRBD2. The germline V gene has CDR1 SGDLS and CDR2 YYNGEE. The J segment lost 4 bases and the V segment lost 6 bases, leaving 9 bases of the junction unmatched. The CDR3 covers 15 residues. CDR3 protein: CASTESGRAGETQYF. In DNA, the CDR3 is TGTGCCAGCACCGAAAGCGGGAGGGCCGGAGAGACCCAGTACTTC.

This clone was seen a single time. The rearrangement links TRBV30 to TRBJ1-1, with TRBD1 as a possible D gene (5 bases). Germline V gene lookup returns CDR1 GTSNPN and CDR2 SVGIG (reference sequence). CDR3 size: 14 residues. Trimming shortened V by 1 base and J by 1 base, and 10 bases separated the two germline ends. CDR3 sequence reads: CAWSAGLTNTEAFF. The CDR3 DNA reads as TGTGCCTGGAGTGCGGGACTGACGAACACTGAAGCTTTCTTT. Full variable domain (missing parts from reference TRBV30 and TRBJ1-1): SQTIHQWPATLVQPVGSPLSLECTVEGTSNPNLYWYRQAAGRGLQLLFYSVGIGQISSEVPQNLSASRPQDRQFILSSKKLLLSDSGFYLCAWSAGLTNTEAFFGQGTRLTVV.

The chain combines TRBV29-1 with TRBJ1-2, with TRBD1 matching 9 bases. The junction had 7 bases not matched to a gene; V was cut back by 7 bases and J by 4 bases. The CDR3 consists of 13 residues. The germline CDR1 and CDR2 sequences are SQVTM and ANQGSEA. The CDR3 protein is CSARQGDTYGYTF. The CDR3 bases are TGCAGCGCCCGACAGGGGGATACCTATGGCTACACCTTC. The full variable domain, its missing parts supplied by reference TRBV29-1 and TRBJ1-2, is SAVISQKPSRDICQRGTSLTIQCQVDSQVTMMFWYRQQPGQSLTLIATANQGSEATYESGFVIDKFPISRPNLTFSTLTVSNMSPEDSSIYLCSARQGDTYGYTFGSGTRLTVV.

This sequence joins TRBV21-1 and TRBJ2-7; the DNA was not compared with TRBD2, the D call given in the table. TRBV21-1 constitutes a pseudogene. The CDR3 is 16 residues long. The CDR3 spells CASSNQLAGAGGEQYF. DNA for the CDR3: TGTGCCAGCAGCAACCAACTAGCGGGGGCAGGGGGCGAGCAGTACTTC.

The rearrangement joins TRBV10-3 to TRBJ2-2, with D possibly being TRBD1 (6 bases). Trimming took 4 bases from V and 5 from J, leaving 8 bases between them. The CDR3 is 13 residues long. Per germline, CDR1 ENHRY and CDR2 SYGVKD. CDR3 nucleotide sequence: TGTGCCATCAGTGTTAGGGGGACCGGGGAGCTGTTTTTT. The encoded protein is CAISVRGTGELFF.

This clone came up once. The V gene is TRBV5-1, the J gene TRBJ2-3, with TRBD2 identical over 12 bases. The CDR3 covers 16 residues. V lost 4 bases, J lost 3 bases, and 6 bases stayed unmatched. CDR1 and CDR2 (germline): SGHRS, YFSETQ. For the CDR3, the DNA is TGCGCCAGCAGCGCGGGCCTAGCGGGAGGGACAGATACGCAGTATTTT. This encodes CASSAGLAGGTDTQYF.

This clone was picked up many times. The CDR3: CASSPLAGRNQPQHF. DNA for the CDR3: TGTGCCAGCAGCCCCCTTGCCGGGAGAAATCAGCCCCAGCATTTT. The gene calls are TRBV4-2 and TRBJ1-5; D is uncertain. This CDR3 region has 15 residues. V shed 4 bases and J shed 4 bases, with 14 bases lying between them. Germline V gives CDR1 LGHNA, CDR2 YNFKEQ.

The chain carries TRBV19 and TRBJ2-7; D is possibly TRBD1 (5 bases). With 6 bases removed from V and 0 bases from J, the gap between germline ends came to 6 bases. Germline loops: CDR1 LNHDA, CDR2 SQIVND (reference sequence). The CDR3 spans 12 residues. The CDR3 DNA reads TGTGCCAGTAGAGGGGACTCCTACGAGCAGTACTTC. Its translation is CASRGDSYEQYF.

The chain carries TRBV9 and TRBJ2-5; the match to TRBD2 covers 12 bases. This CDR3 contains 17 residues. Germline-derived CDR1 and CDR2 are SGDLS and YYNGEE. The junction had 8 bases not matched to a gene; V was cut back by 0 bases and J by 5 bases. The CDR3 nucleotides read TGTGCCAGCAGCGTAGCCCCGACTAGCGGGGGCCTGGAGACCCAGTACTTC. The encoded protein is CASSVAPTSGGLETQYF.

J is TRBJ1-3 and V is TRBV12-3 or TRBV12-4, with a weak D call TRBD1 (5 bases). V lost 7 bases and J lost 8, with 9 bases in between. The CDR3 runs to 11 residues. CDR3 bases: TGTGCCAGCACCATACAGGACACCATATATTTT. Amino acid sequence: CASTIQDTIYF.

This chain joins TRBV3-1 (or the pseudogene TRBV3-2) and TRBJ2-3; TRBD2 matches at 9 bases. The trim removed 1 base at V and 1 base at J, leaving 9 bases unmatched. CDR3 length equals 18 residues. Germline V gene data show CDR1 as LGHDT and CDR2 as YNNKEL (reference sequence). The CDR3 spells CASSQVISGSSGTDTQYF. The CDR3 nucleotides read TGTGCCAGCAGCCAAGTGATTAGCGGGAGTTCGGGCACAGATACGCAGTATTTT.

The chain couples TRBV7-8 to TRBJ2-5; possibly TRBD1 for D (6 bases). Trimming removed 5 bases at V and 4 bases at J, with 17 bases between. Germline V gene lookup returns CDR1 SGHVS and CDR2 FQNEAQ. This CDR3 is 15 amino acids long. The CDR3 is CASSTAQGIVETQYF. The CDR3 DNA reads TGTGCCAGCAGCACCGCCCAGGGGATCGTAGAGACCCAGTACTTC. Complete variable domain (other parts from reference TRBV7-8 and TRBJ2-5): GAGVSQSPRYKVAKRGQDVALRCDPISGHVSLFWYQQALGQGPEFLTYFQNEAQLDKSGLPSDRFFAERPEGSVSTLKIQRTQQEDSAVYLCASSTAQGIVETQYFGPGTRLLVL.

This clone was picked up one time. The chain joins TRBV5-6 to TRBJ1-5; D is undetermined. There are 15 residues in the CDR3. Trimming shortened V by 3 bases and J by 1 base, and 11 bases separated the two germline ends. The germline V gene has CDR1 SGHDT and CDR2 YYEEEE. CDR3 amino acids: CASSSPTESNQPQHF. DNA of the CDR3: TGTGCCAGCAGCTCCCCGACTGAGAGCAATCAGCCCCAGCATTTT.

The chain joins TRBV18 to TRBJ2-5; 9 positions match TRBD1. This CDR3 comprises 18 residues. Germline loops: CDR1 KGHSH, CDR2 LQKENI. J was trimmed by 1 base and V by 4 bases; bases with no gene match: 13. The CDR3: CASSLGTGFFGTQETQYF. The DNA of the CDR3 is TGTGCCAGCTCACTCGGGACAGGGTTCTTCGGCACCCAAGAGACCCAGTACTTC.